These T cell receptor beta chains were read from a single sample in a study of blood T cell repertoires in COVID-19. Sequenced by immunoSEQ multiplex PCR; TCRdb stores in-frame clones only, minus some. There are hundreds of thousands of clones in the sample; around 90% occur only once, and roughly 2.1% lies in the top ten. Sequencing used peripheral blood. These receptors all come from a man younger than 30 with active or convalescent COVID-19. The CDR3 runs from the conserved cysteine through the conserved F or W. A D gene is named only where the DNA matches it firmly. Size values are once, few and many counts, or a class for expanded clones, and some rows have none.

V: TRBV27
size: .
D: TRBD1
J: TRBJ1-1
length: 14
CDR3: CASSSTGTGFDAFF
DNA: TGTGCCAGCAGTTCCACCGGGACAGGGTTTGATGCTTTCTTT

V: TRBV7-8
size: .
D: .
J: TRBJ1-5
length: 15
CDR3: CASSPYGQSNQPQHF
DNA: TGTGCCAGCAGCCCCTACGGACAGAGCAATCAGCCCCAGCATTTT

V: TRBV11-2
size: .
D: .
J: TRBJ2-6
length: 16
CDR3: CASSLAGRSGANVLTF
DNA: TGTGCCAGCAGCTTGGCAGGCCGCTCTGGGGCCAACGTCCTGACTTTC

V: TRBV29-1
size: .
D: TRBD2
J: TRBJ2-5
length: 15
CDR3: CSSTGLAGHQETQYF
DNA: TGCAGCTCTACTGGACTAGCGGGACACCAAGAGACCCAGTACTTC

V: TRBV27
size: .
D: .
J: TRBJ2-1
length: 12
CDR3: CASSFIEGEQFF
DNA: TGTGCCAGCAGTTTTATCGAGGGTGAGCAGTTCTTC

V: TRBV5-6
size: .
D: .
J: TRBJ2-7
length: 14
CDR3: CASSPTWRTYEQYF
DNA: TGTGCCAGCAGTCCGACTTGGCGGACCTACGAGCAGTACTTC

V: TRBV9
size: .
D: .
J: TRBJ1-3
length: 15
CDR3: CASSPDSHSGNTIYF
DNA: TGTGCCAGCAGCCCCGACAGCCACTCTGGAAACACCATATATTTT

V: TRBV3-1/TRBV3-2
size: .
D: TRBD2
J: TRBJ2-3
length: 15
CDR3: CASSQGASGGDTQYF
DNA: TGTGCCAGCAGCCAAGGGGCTAGCGGGGGAGATACGCAGTATTTT

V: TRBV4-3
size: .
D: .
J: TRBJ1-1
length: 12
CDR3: CASSQQGTEAFF
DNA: TGCGCCAGCAGCCAGCAGGGGACTGAAGCTTTCTTT

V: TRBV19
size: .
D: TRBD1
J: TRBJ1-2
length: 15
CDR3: CASSNTGGSNYGYTF
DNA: TGTGCCAGTAGCAACACAGGGGGATCTAACTATGGCTACACCTTC

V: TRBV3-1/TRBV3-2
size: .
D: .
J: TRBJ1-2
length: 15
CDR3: CASSRDRGRGDGYTF
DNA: TGTGCCAGCAGCCGTGATCGCGGCAGGGGAGATGGCTACACCTTC

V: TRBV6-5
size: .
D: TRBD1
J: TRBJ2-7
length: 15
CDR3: CASSYRKTGAGEQYF
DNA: TGTGCCAGCAGTTACCGCAAGACAGGGGCGGGTGAGCAGTACTTC

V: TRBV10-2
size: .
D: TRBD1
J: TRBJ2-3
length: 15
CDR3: CASSGTGGIGDTQYF
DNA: TGCGCCAGCAGTGGCACAGGGGGCATTGGGGATACGCAGTATTTT

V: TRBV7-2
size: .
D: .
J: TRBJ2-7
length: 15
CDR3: CASSALRGWTYEQYF
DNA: TGTGCCAGCAGCGCACTTCGGGGTTGGACCTACGAGCAGTACTTC

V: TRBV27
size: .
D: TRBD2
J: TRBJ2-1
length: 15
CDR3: CASSFLAETYNEQFF
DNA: TGTGCCAGCAGTTTTCTAGCGGAAACCTACAATGAGCAGTTCTTC

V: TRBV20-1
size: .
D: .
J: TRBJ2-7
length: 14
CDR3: CSASPGSSSYEQYF
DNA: TGCAGTGCTAGTCCGGGGTCAAGTTCCTACGAGCAGTACTTC

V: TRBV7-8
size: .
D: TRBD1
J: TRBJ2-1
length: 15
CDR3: CASSSTGTGYNEQFF
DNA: TGTGCCAGCAGCTCTACAGGGACAGGGTACAATGAGCAGTTCTTC

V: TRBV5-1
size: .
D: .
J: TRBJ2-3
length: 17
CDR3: CASSLDGSVGGTDTQYF
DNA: TGCGCCAGCAGCTTGGATGGCTCCGTCGGGGGTACAGATACGCAGTATTTT

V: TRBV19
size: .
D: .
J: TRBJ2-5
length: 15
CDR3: CASSIDLREVETQYF
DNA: TGTGCCAGTAGTATAGATCTAAGGGAGGTGGAGACCCAGTACTTC

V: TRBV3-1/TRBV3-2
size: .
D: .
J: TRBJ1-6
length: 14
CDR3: CASNKQGTHSALHF
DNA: TGTGCCAGCAACAAACAGGGAACCCATTCGGCCCTCCACTTT

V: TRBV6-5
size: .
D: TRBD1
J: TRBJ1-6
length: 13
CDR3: CASSGTGISPLHF
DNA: TGTGCCAGCTCGGGGACAGGGATTTCACCCCTCCACTTT

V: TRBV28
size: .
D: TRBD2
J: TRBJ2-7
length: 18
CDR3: CASSFLGLAGVGPSEQYF
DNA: TGTGCCAGCAGTTTTCTGGGACTAGCGGGTGTCGGGCCCAGCGAGCAGTACTTC

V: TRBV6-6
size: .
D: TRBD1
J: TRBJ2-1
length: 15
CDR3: CASSPGTGAYNEQFF
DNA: TGTGCCAGCAGTCCCGGGACAGGGGCCTACAATGAGCAGTTCTTC

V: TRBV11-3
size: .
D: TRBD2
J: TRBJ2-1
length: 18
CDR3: CASSLDGHSGRPSNEQFF
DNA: TGTGCCAGCAGCTTAGATGGCCATAGCGGGAGGCCTAGCAATGAGCAGTTCTTC

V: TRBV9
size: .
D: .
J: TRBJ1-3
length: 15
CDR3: CASSVGAGPGNTIYF
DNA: TGTGCCAGCAGCGTAGGAGCAGGGCCAGGAAACACCATATATTTT

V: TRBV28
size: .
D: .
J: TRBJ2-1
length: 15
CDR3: CASSLRSSPANEQFF
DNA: TGTGCCAGCAGTTTAAGGTCTAGCCCTGCCAATGAGCAGTTCTTC

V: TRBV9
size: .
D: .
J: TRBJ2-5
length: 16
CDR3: CASSATGTQDQETQYF
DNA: TGTGCCAGCAGCGCCACAGGGACACAGGACCAAGAGACCCAGTACTTC

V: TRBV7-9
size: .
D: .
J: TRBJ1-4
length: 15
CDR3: CASSRNIDSNEKLFF
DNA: TGTGCCAGCAGCCGAAATATCGACAGTAATGAAAAACTGTTTTTT

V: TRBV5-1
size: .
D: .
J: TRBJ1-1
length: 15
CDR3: CASSYFPGLDTEAFF
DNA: TGCGCCAGCAGTTACTTTCCGGGGTTGGACACTGAAGCTTTCTTT

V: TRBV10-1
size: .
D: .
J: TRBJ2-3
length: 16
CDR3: CASSEVWTDERDTQYF
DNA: TGCGCCAGCAGTGAAGTCTGGACAGACGAGCGGGATACGCAGTATTTT

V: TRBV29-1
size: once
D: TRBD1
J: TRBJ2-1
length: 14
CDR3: CSVGDRGRNNEQFF
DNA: TGCAGCGTTGGTGACAGGGGGCGAAACAATGAGCAGTTCTTC

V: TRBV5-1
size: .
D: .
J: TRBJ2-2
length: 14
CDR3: CASSLPSDYGELFF
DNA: TGCGCCAGCAGCTTGCCTAGCGATTACGGGGAGCTGTTTTTT

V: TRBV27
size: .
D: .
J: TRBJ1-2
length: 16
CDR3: CASSLLTGLGNYGYTF
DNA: TGTGCCAGCAGCCTCCTTACAGGGTTGGGTAACTATGGCTACACCTTC

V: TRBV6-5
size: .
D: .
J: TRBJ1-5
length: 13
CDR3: CASSFTFDQPQHF
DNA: TGTGCCAGCAGTTTCACTTTCGATCAGCCCCAGCATTTT

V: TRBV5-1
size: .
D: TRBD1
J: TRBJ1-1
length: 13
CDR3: CASSFGTAGEAFF
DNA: TGCGCCAGCAGCTTCGGGACAGCCGGTGAAGCTTTCTTT

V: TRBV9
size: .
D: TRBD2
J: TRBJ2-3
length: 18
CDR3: CASSVETSSGRGTDTQYF
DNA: TGTGCCAGCAGCGTAGAAACGTCTAGCGGAAGGGGCACAGATACGCAGTATTTT

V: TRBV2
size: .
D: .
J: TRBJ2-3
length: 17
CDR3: CASTDSTESIFGDTQYF
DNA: TGTGCCAGCACTGATTCGACAGAAAGTATTTTCGGAGATACGCAGTATTTT

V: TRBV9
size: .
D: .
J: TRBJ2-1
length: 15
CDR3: CASSVFSGTYNEQFF
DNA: TGTGCCAGCAGCGTATTTAGCGGTACCTACAATGAGCAGTTCTTC

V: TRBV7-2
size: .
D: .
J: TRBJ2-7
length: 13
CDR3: CASSSGTRNEQYF
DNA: TGTGCCAGCAGCTCCGGGACAAGGAACGAGCAGTACTTC

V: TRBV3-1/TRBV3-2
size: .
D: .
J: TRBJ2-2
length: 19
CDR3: CASSQVYEGRDSFTGELFF
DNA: TGTGCCAGCAGCCAAGTGTATGAGGGGCGGGACTCGTTCACCGGGGAGCTGTTTTTT

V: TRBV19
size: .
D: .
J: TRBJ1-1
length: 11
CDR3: CATAWGLKAFF
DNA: TGTGCCACCGCCTGGGGCCTAAAAGCTTTCTTT

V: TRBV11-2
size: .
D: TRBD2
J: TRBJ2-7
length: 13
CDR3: CASSSRDYEVQYF
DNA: TGTGCCAGCAGCTCAAGGGACTATGAGGTGCAGTACTTC

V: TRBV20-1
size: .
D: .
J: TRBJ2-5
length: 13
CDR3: CSASSDTAETQYF
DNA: TGCAGTGCTAGTTCGGACACGGCCGAGACCCAGTACTTC

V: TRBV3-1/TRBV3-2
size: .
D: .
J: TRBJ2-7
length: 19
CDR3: CASSQKGTGTEGSSYEQYF
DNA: TGTGCCAGCAGCCAAAAAGGGACGGGGACGGAGGGTAGCTCCTACGAGCAGTACTTC

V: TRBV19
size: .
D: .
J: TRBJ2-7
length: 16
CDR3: CASSIAKDRALYEQYF
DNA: TGTGCCAGTAGTATAGCTAAAGACAGAGCCCTCTACGAGCAGTACTTC

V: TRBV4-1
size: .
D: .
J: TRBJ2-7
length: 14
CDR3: CASSQGQRIAEQYF
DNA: TGCGCCAGCAGCCAAGGGCAGCGGATCGCTGAGCAGTACTTC

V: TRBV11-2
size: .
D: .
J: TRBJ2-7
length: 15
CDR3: CASSPDSVESYEQYF
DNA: TGTGCCAGCAGCCCCGACTCAGTGGAATCCTACGAGCAGTACTTC

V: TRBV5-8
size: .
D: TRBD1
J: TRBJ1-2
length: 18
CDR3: CASSLERGRGIANYGYTF
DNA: TGTGCCAGCAGCTTGGAGAGGGGGCGCGGTATCGCTAACTATGGCTACACCTTC

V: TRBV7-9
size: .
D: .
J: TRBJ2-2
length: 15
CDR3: CASSQGSGGTGELFF
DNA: TGTGCCAGCAGCCAAGGATCCGGGGGCACCGGGGAGCTGTTTTTT

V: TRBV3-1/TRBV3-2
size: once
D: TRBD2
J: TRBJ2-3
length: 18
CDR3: CASSQEASGRARTDTQYF
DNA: TGTGCCAGCAGCCAAGAAGCAAGCGGGAGGGCCCGCACAGATACGCAGTATTTT

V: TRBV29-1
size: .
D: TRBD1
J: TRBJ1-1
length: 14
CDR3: CSVQRQGLFSEAFF
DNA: TGCAGCGTTCAGAGACAGGGGCTGTTTTCTGAAGCTTTCTTT

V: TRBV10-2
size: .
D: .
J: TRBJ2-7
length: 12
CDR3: CASKHSTDEQYF
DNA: TGCGCCAGCAAGCACAGTACGGACGAGCAGTACTTC